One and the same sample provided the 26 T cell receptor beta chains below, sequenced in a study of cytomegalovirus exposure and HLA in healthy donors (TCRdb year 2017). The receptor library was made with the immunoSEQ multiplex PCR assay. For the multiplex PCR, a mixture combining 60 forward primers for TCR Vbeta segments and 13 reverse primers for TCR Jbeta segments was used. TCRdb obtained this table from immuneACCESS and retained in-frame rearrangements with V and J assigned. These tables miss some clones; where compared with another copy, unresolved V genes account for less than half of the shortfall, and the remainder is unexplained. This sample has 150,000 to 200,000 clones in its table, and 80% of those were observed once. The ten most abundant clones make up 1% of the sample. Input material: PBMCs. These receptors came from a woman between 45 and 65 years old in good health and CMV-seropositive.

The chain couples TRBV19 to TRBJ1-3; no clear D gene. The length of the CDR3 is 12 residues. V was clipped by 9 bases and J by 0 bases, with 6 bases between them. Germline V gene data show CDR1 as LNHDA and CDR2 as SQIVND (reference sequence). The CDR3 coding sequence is TGTGCCAGCCGGTTCTCTGGAAACACCATATATTTT. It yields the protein CASRFSGNTIYF.

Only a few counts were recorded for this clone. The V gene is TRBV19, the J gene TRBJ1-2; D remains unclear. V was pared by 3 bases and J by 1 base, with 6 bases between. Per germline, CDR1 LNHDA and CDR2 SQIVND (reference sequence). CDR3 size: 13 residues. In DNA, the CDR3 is TGTGCCAGTAGTATCGAGGGTAACTATGGCTACACCTTC. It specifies CASSIEGNYGYTF.

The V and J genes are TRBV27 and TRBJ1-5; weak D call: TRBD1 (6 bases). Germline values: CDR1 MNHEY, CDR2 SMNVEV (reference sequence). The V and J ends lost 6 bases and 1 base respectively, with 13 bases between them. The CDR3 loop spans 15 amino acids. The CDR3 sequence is CASSLDRRSNQPQHF. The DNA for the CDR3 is TGTGCCAGCAGCCTAGACAGGCGAAGCAATCAGCCCCAGCATTTT.

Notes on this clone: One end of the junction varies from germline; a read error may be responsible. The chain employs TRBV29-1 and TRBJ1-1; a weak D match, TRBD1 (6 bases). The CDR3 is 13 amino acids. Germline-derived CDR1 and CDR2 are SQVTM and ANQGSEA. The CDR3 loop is CSVEGGRYTEAFF. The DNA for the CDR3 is TGCAGCGTCGAAGGGGGGAGGTACACTGAAGCTTTCTTT. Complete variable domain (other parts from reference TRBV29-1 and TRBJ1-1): SAVISQKPSRDICQRGTSLTIQCQVDSQVTMMFWYRQQPGQSLTLIATANQGSEATYESGFVIDKFPISRPNLTFSTLTVSNMSPEDSSIYLCSVEGGRYTEAFFGQGTRLTVV.

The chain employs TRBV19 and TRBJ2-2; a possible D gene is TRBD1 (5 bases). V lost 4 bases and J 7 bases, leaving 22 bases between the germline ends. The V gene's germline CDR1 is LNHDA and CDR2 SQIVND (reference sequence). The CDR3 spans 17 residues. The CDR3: CASSRRSRQRLGGELFF. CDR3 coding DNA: TGTGCCAGTAGTAGACGATCGAGACAGCGCTTGGGCGGGGAGCTGTTTTTT.

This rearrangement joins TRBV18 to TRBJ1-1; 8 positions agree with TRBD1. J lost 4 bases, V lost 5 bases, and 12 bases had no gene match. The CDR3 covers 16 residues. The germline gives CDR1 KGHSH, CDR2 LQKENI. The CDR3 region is CASSKQRLDRGTEAFF. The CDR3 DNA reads TGTGCCAGCTCAAAGCAAAGATTAGACAGGGGCACTGAAGCTTTCTTT.

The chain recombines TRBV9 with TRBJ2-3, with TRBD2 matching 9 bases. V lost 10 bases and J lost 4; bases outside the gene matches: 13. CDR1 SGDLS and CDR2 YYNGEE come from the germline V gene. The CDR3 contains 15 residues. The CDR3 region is CASRPAGGLSDTQYF. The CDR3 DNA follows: TGTGCCTCAAGACCCGCGGGAGGGCTGTCAGATACGCAGTATTTT.

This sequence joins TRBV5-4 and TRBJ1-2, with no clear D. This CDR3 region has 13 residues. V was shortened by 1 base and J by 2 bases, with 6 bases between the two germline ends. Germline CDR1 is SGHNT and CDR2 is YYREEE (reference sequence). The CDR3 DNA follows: TGTGCCAGCAGCTTGACAGCAAACTATGGCTACACCTTC. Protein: CASSLTANYGYTF.

Here the CDR3 reads CASSSRGGTNTGELFF. The CDR3 bases are TGTGCCAGCAGTTCACGCGGGGGGACGAACACCGGGGAGCTGTTTTTT. This chain connects TRBV6-6 to TRBJ2-2; 8 bases fit TRBD2. V gave up 4 bases and J gave up 0 bases; unmatched junction bases: 4. CDR1 is MNHNY, CDR2 SVGAGI, per germline (reference sequence). The CDR3 length is 16 residues.

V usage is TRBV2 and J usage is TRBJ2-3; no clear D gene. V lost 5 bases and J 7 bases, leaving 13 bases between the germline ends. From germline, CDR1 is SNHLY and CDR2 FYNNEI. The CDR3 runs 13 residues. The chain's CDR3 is CASSIRQANTQYF. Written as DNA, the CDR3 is TGTGCCAGCAGTATCCGACAAGCAAATACGCAGTATTTT.

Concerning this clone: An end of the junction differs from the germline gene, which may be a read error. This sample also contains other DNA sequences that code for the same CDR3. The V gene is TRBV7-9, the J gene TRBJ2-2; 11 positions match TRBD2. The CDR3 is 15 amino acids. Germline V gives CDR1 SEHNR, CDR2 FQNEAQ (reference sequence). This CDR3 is CASSPTSGSTGELFF. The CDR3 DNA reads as TGTGCTAGCAGCCCAACTAGCGGGAGCACCGGGGAGCTGTTTTTT.

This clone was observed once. The CDR3 here is CASSTGGPTDTQYF. In DNA, the CDR3 is TGTGCCAGCAGCACAGGGGGCCCCACAGATACGCAGTATTTT. The V and J genes are TRBV2 and TRBJ2-3; 9 nucleotides line up with TRBD1. Trimming cost V 6 bases and J 2 bases; bases outside gene matches: 3. This CDR3 is built from 14 residues. Germline loops: CDR1 SNHLY, CDR2 FYNNEI. The variable domain in full, completed from reference TRBV2 and TRBJ2-3, reads EPEVTQTPSHQVTQMGQEVILRCVPISNHLYFYWYRQILGQKVEFLVSFYNNEISEKSEIFDDQFSVERPDGSNFTLKIRSTKLEDSAMYFCASSTGGPTDTQYFGPGTRLTVL.

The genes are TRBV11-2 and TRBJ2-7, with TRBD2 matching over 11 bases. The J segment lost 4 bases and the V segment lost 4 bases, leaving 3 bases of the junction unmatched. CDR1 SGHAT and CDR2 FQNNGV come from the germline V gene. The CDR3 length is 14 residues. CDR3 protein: CASSSSSGRYEQYF. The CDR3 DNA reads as TGTGCCAGCAGCTCCTCTAGCGGGAGGTACGAGCAGTACTTC.

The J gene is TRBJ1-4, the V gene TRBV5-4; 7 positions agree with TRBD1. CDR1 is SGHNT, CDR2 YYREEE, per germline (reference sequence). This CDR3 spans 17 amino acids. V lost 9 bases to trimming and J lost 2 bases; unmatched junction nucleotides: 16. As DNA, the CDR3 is TGTGCCACACAACGTGCCCAGGGGGTTGGGACTAATGAAAAACTGTTTTTT. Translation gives CATQRAQGVGTNEKLFF.

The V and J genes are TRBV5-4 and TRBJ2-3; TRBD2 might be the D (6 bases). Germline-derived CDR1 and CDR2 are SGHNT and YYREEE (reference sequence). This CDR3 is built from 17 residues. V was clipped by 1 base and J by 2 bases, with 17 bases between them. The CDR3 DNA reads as TGTGCCAGCAGCTTGTATGCCACTAGCCGATTCACAGATACGCAGTATTTT. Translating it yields CASSLYATSRFTDTQYF.

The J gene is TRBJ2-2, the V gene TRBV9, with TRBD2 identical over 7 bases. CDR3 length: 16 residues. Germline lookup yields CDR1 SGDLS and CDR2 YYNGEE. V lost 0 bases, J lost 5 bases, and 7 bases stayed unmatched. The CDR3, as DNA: TGTGCCAGCAGCGTAGAACCGGGAGCGGGGACCGGGGAGCTGTTTTTT. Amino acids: CASSVEPGAGTGELFF. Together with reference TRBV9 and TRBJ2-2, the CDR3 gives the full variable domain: DSGVTQTPKHLITATGQRVTLRCSPRSGDLSVYWYQQSLDQGLQFLIQYYNGEERAKGNILERFSAQQFPDLHSELNLSSLELGDSALYFCASSVEPGAGTGELFFGEGSRLTVL.

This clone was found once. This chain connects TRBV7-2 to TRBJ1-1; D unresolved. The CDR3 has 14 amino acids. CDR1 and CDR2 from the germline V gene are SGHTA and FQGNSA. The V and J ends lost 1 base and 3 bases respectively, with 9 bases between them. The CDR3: CASSLVRVYTEAFF. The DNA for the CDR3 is TGTGCCAGCAGCTTAGTTCGGGTTTACACTGAAGCTTTCTTT.

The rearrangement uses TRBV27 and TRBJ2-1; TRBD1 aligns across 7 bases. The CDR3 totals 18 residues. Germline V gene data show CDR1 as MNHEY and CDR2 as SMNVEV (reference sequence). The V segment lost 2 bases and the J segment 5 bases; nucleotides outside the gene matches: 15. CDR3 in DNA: TGTGCCAGCAGTTTAACGGCCCAGGGGGTCGATCGAAACAATGAGCAGTTCTTC. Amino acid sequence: CASSLTAQGVDRNNEQFF.

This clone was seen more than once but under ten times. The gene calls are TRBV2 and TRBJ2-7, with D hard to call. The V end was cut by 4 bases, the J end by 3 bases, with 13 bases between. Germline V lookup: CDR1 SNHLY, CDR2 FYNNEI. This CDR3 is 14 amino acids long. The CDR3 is CASSAGGSHYEQYF. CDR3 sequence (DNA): TGTGCCAGCAGTGCCGGCGGTTCCCACTACGAGCAGTACTTC.

Here the CDR3 DNA reads TGTGCCAGCAGTTACACCGTCGGGAAAGGCTACGAGCAGTACTTC. Its protein product is CASSYTVGKGYEQYF. J is TRBJ2-7 and V is TRBV6-5; tentatively, D is TRBD2 (5 bases). The CDR3 has 15 amino acids. The germline V gene encodes CDR1 MNHEY and CDR2 SVGAGI. The V end was cut by 2 bases, the J end by 3 bases, with 14 bases between.

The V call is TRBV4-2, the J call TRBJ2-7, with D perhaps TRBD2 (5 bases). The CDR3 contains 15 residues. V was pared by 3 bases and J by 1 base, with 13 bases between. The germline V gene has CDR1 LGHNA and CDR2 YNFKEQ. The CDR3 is CASSQDGILSYEQYF. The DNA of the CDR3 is TGTGCCAGCAGCCAGGACGGGATTTTATCCTACGAGCAGTACTTC.

The CDR3, as DNA: TGTGCCAGCAGTGGACGGACAGGGCCCTCCTACGAGCAGTACTTC. It codes for CASSGRTGPSYEQYF. This chain links TRBV6-1 with TRBJ2-7; 8 bases are a match to TRBD1. The germline gives CDR1 MNHNS, CDR2 SASEGT. The junction had 5 bases not matched to a gene; V was cut back by 4 bases and J by 0 bases. This CDR3 has 15 residues.

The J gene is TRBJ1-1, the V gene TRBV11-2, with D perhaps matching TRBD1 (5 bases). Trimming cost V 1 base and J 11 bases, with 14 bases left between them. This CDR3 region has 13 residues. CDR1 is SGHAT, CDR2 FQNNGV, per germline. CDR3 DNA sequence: TGTGCCAGCAGCTTAGTTGGGGCAGGTCAGGCTTTCTTT. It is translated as CASSLVGAGQAFF.

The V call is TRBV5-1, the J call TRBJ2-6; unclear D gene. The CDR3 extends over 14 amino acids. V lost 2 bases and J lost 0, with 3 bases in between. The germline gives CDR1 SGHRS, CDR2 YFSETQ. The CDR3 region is CASSFFSGANVLTF. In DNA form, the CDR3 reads TGCGCCAGCAGCTTCTTCTCTGGGGCCAACGTCCTGACTTTC.

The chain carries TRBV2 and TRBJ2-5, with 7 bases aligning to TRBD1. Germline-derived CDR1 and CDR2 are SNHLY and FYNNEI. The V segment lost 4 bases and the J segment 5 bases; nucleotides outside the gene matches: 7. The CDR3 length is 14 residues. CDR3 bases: TGTGCCAGCAGTGTGAGACAGGGTTTCGAGACCCAGTACTTC. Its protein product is CASSVRQGFETQYF.

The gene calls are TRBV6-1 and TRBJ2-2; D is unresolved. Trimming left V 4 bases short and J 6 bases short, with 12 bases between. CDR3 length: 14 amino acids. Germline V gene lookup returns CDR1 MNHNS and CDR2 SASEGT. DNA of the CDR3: TGTGCCAGCAGTGCAAGGCCCGGGTCCGGGGAGCTGTTTTTT. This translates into CASSARPGSGELFF.